This paragraph reports one T cell receptor (beta chain). In the original workflow: Reference gene primer amplification gave nucleated cell count estimates. Produced via immunoSEQ multiplex PCR; TCRdb's table is partial and in-frame only. That table is the source of V, J and clone size, and D and trimming were worked out from the DNA. Of some 79,000 clones in the sample, around 89% are singletons; the top ten hold roughly 14%. The entry originates in a study of blood T cell repertoires in COVID-19. Overall study: Whether acute or convalescent, the COVID-19 samples came from the United States, Italy and Spain.

Germline values: CDR1 GTSNPN, CDR2 SVGIG (reference sequence). The CDR3 runs to 14 residues. The V gene lost 3 bases and the J gene lost 9 bases, with 15 bases spanning the gap. The sequence was obtained from a man aged 65 to 85 with active or convalescent COVID-19. The chain joins TRBV30 to TRBJ1-6, with TRBD1 as a possible D gene (6 bases). Sequencing was performed on peripheral blood. The CDR3: CAWRSTGKFSPLHF. The DNA of the CDR3 is TGTGCCTGGAGGAGTACAGGGAAGTTTTCACCCCTCCACTTT. The whole variable domain, filled in from reference TRBV30 and TRBJ1-6, reads SQTIHQWPATLVQPVGSPLSLECTVEGTSNPNLYWYRQAAGRGLQLLFYSVGIGQISSEVPQNLSASRPQDRQFILSSKKLLLSDSGFYLCAWRSTGKFSPLHFGNGTRLTVT.